This TCR beta chain was identified in a study of shared clonotypes between healthy human individuals. Cells designated naive CD8 were CD45RO-negative and were positively selected for CCR7, with terminally differentiated effector memory CD45RA+ cells excluded. Profiled with immunoSEQ multiplex PCR; TCRdb holds only in-frame clones, not every one. The sample holds approximately 590,000 clones, around 95% seen once. V dropped 5 bases and J dropped 5 bases, with 10 bases sitting between them. The germline CDR1 and CDR2 sequences are MNHEY and SMNVEV (reference sequence). The CDR3 runs 13 residues. The receptor comes from a woman in her 30s in good health. The rearrangement uses TRBV27 and TRBJ1-5; D unclear. Material: naive CD8+ T cells sorted from blood. The CDR3 nucleotides read TGTGCCAGCAGTCTTATCTTCGATCAGCCCCAGCATTTT. It yields the protein CASSLIFDQPQHF.